This entry describes one T cell receptor (beta chain). The sample belongs to a study of blood T cell repertoires in COVID-19. Data came from immunoSEQ multiplex PCR; TCRdb stores just in-frame clones and leaves some out. The data contain 90,000 or so clones, nearly 90% of them singletons. This CDR3 comprises 13 residues. Germline CDR1 is KGHSH and CDR2 is LQKENI. The ends were cut back, 3 bases at V and 5 bases at J, with 8 bases in the middle. Material for sequencing was peripheral blood. This sequence joins TRBV18 and TRBJ2-1, with a weak D call TRBD2 (6 bases). This clonotype originated in a woman of 80 years or more with active COVID-19. CDR3 in DNA: TGTGCCAGCTCACCGGGACTTCACAATGAGCAGTTCTTC. Translation: CASSPGLHNEQFF.